These T cell receptor beta chains were read from a single sample in a study of shared clonotypes between healthy human individuals. Generated by immunoSEQ multiplex PCR, the TCRdb table keeps only in-frame clones and is missing some. Among around 500,000 clones, roughly 80% were seen once, and the ten largest hold 12%. The sample taken for sequencing was PBMCs. The receptors were sampled from a woman aged 40-49 years in good health. Some clones in this sample may be carry-over from other donors' samples. CDR3s include the opening cysteine and the closing phenylalanine or tryptophan. Only part of the rows carry a size: once, few, many, or a class if the clone is expanded.

>-|TRBV27|TRBJ2-3
CASSLAGLEGDTQYF
>-|TRBV11-2|TRBJ2-1
CASSLELANEQFF
>-|TRBV2|TRBJ1-5
CASSSPGGYQPQHF
>-|TRBV11-2|TRBJ2-2
CASSIRLEEGTGELFF
>once|TRBV18|TRBJ1-3
CASSPNGQGGNTIYF
>-|TRBV7-8|TRBJ2-7
CASFLRYSPYEQYF
>-|TRBV28|TRBJ2-3
CASRGGVGTDTQYF
>once|TRBV6-5|TRBJ2-7
CASSATSFSYEQYF
>-|TRBV28|TRBJ1-5
CASRDTGNSQPQHF
>-|TRBV6-1|TRBJ1-1
CASSELRDTEAFF
>-|TRBV19|TRBJ2-1
CASSMSGQGNNEQFF
>-|TRBV9|TRBJ2-1
CASSVAGGGGRVEQFF
>-|TRBV6-1|TRBJ2-7
CASSARFRGAYEQYF
>-|TRBV16|TRBJ2-7
CASSQNRGQGNYEQYF
>-|TRBV6-5|TRBJ1-1
CASYRGSQGGTEAFF
>once|TRBV18|TRBJ2-2
CASSPQGARTGELFF
>-|TRBV28|TRBJ2-1
CASSSLRQGYNEQFF
>-|TRBV6-1|TRBJ2-7
CASSGKRNSYEQYF
>-|TRBV5-1|TRBJ2-7
CASSLGTPKIYEQYF
>few|TRBV5-4|TRBJ1-5
CASSLVGDPLSQHF
>-|TRBV28|TRBJ1-2
CASSPQGNGYTF
>once|TRBV7-9|TRBJ2-1
CASSQSGGEQFF
>once|TRBV9|TRBJ1-2
CASSPSDGSYGYTF
>-|TRBV7-2|TRBJ2-3
CASSLAGPLDTQYF
>-|TRBV6-5|TRBJ1-2
CASSSLVGTIVGYTF
>once|TRBV10-1|TRBJ1-1
CALTPRGRGTEAFF
>-|TRBV6-1|TRBJ1-3
CASSEGLYSGNTIYF
>-|TRBV2|TRBJ1-4
CASSPENSEKLFF
>-|TRBV7-3|TRBJ1-1
CASSFLLVNTEAFF
>many|TRBV29-1|TRBJ2-3
CSVPPALTDTQYF
>once|TRBV6-1|TRBJ2-7
CASSSTGTGIYEQYF
>-|TRBV28|TRBJ2-7
CASSSPTSGSYEQYF
>-|TRBV6-1|TRBJ2-7
CASSDVGHITYEQYF
>-|TRBV10-1|TRBJ1-1
CASTRDLNTEAFF
>-|TRBV5-8|TRBJ1-1
CASSFQGIHTEAFF
>-|TRBV28|TRBJ2-7
CASSSKGWTAIYEQYF
>few|TRBV11-1|TRBJ1-2
CASSPADGANYGYTF
>-|TRBV2|TRBJ2-7
CASGSGVPYEQYF
>-|TRBV6-6|TRBJ1-5
CASRGQGGADNQPQHF
>-|TRBV11-2|TRBJ2-7
CAARGMGDYEQYF
>-|TRBV12-5|TRBJ2-5
CAPSRLAGGPETQYF
>-|TRBV7-9|TRBJ1-1
CASSPDRTNTEAFF
>-|TRBV5-1|TRBJ1-5
CASSLTGPYSNQPQHF
>-|TRBV28|TRBJ1-5
CASSSASGGMYQPQHF
>-|TRBV6-1|TRBJ1-3
CASRIGSGNTIYF
>-|TRBV29-1|TRBJ1-4
CSVVQSNEKLFF
>-|TRBV5-4|TRBJ2-3
CASSLDRYTDTQYF
>-|TRBV6-5|TRBJ2-7
CASSYLGQGLYEQYF
>once|TRBV7-9|TRBJ2-1
CASSAIRGSYNEQFF
>-|TRBV11-2|TRBJ2-7
CASTPTSGLYEQYF
>few|TRBV28|TRBJ2-2
CASSPLQYRGTTGELFF
>-|TRBV7-9|TRBJ1-1
CASSNALGNTEAFF
>-|TRBV6-5|TRBJ2-7
CASEREPGEQYF
>many|TRBV2|TRBJ1-5
CASSEGGQGNQPQHF
>-|TRBV28|TRBJ1-5
CASSLAQGPRGPQHF